These 27 T cell receptor beta chains were sequenced from one sample in a study of T cell changes during pregnancy in multiple sclerosis. The method was immunoSEQ multiplex PCR; TCRdb's version includes in-frame clones alone and lacks a portion of them. The table has about 120,000 clones, 93% seen once. The sequencing used peripheral blood, collected before pregnancy. These receptors were collected from a female donor with multiple sclerosis, enrolled in a pregnancy study.

The V gene is TRBV19, the J gene TRBJ2-2; maybe TRBD1 (6 bases). V was shortened by 3 bases and J by 1 base, with 12 bases between the two germline ends. This CDR3 region has 16 residues. CDR1 LNHDA and CDR2 SQIVND come from the germline V gene (reference sequence). CDR3 bases: TGTGCCAGTAGTATGGGTTTAGGGGGGAACACCGGGGAGCTGTTTTTT. It translates to CASSMGLGGNTGELFF.

J is TRBJ1-1 and V is TRBV5-1, with TRBD1 identical over 8 bases. This CDR3 comprises 13 residues. V was pared by 4 bases and J by 5 bases, with 4 bases of the junction left unmatched. Per germline, CDR1 SGHRS and CDR2 YFSETQ. CDR3 amino acids: CASSITGGTEAFF. As DNA, the CDR3 is TGCGCCAGCAGCATCACAGGGGGAACTGAAGCTTTCTTT.

J is TRBJ1-1 and V is TRBV19; 8 bases line up with TRBD1. From germline, CDR1 is LNHDA and CDR2 SQIVND (reference sequence). V lost 6 bases and J lost 4; bases outside the gene matches: 10. The CDR3 length is 15 residues. The CDR3: CASRGTGGEGTEAFF. As DNA, the CDR3 is TGTGCCAGTAGGGGAACAGGGGGTGAGGGCACTGAAGCTTTCTTT.

The rearrangement links TRBV7-2 to TRBJ1-1; 9 bases align to TRBD1. The ends lost 5 bases at V and 5 bases at J; junction bases unmatched: 12. CDR1 and CDR2 from the germline V gene are SGHTA and FQGNSA. The CDR3 length is 16 residues. CDR3: CASSTRPGQGRTEAFF. The CDR3 DNA sequence: TGTGCCAGCAGCACCAGACCGGGACAGGGAAGAACTGAAGCTTTCTTT.

The chain combines TRBV7-3 with TRBJ2-3; D is perhaps TRBD2 (6 bases). Germline V gene data show CDR1 as SGHTA and CDR2 as FQGTGA. The length of the CDR3 is 15 residues. Trimming pared 2 bases from V and 8 bases from J, leaving 17 bases between. This CDR3 is CASSLDGLGGGTQYF. CDR3 bases: TGTGCCAGCAGCTTAGATGGTTTGGGGGGAGGTACGCAGTATTTT.

CDR3 residues: CATSTRDLKGYTF. The CDR3 DNA sequence: TGTGCCACCAGCACGAGGGATCTTAAAGGCTACACCTTC. This chain joins TRBV15 and TRBJ1-2; D not resolved. Trimming removed 4 bases at V and 8 bases at J, with 14 bases between. Germline assignment: CDR1 LNHNV and CDR2 YYDKDF (reference sequence). The CDR3 is made up of 13 amino acids.

This chain connects TRBV5-1 to TRBJ2-7; possibly TRBD2 for D (6 bases). There are 15 residues in the CDR3. CDR1 and CDR2 (germline): SGHRS, YFSETQ. Deletions cut 4 bases from V and 7 bases from J, with 21 bases between. The CDR3 sequence is CASSLIAGTSEEQYF. The CDR3, as DNA: TGCGCCAGCAGCCTAATCGCGGGGACCTCTGAGGAGCAGTACTTC. Full variable domain (rest looked up from reference TRBV5-1 and TRBJ2-7): KAGVTQTPRYLIKTRGQQVTLSCSPISGHRSVSWYQQTPGQGLQFLFEYFSETQRNKGNFPGRFSGRQFSNSRSEMNVSTLELGDSALYLCASSLIAGTSEEQYFGPGTRLTVT.

For this clone: Germline and junction disagree at one end, which may indicate a read error. The chain recombines TRBV5-4 with TRBJ1-1, with D possibly being TRBD1 (5 bases). Germline CDR1 reads SGHNT; CDR2 reads YYREEE (reference sequence). This CDR3 is 14 amino acids long. The CDR3 bases are TGTGCCAGCAGCGGCGGACACCTCAGGGCGTTTGTGGAATTT. Its protein product is CASSGGHLRAFVEF.

The chain links TRBV21-1 to TRBJ1-6. TRBV21-1 counts as a pseudogene. This CDR3 region has 20 residues. The CDR3 DNA reads TGTGCCAGCAGCAAGCGATTTGGGGGGGCAGATTACTCCTATAATTCACCCCTCCACTTT. This translates into CASSKRFGGADYSYNSPLHF.

Here the CDR3 reads CATKQNNEQFF. The CDR3 DNA is TGTGCCACGAAACAGAACAATGAGCAGTTCTTC. The chain is built from TRBV15 and TRBJ2-1; D gene ambiguous. The germline V and J ends were trimmed by 9 bases and 5 bases, with 8 bases remaining between them. This CDR3 is 11 amino acids long. The V gene's germline CDR1 is LNHNV and CDR2 YYDKDF (reference sequence).

This clone occurred a few times. The chain recombines TRBV5-1 with TRBJ1-5, with D possibly being TRBD1 (6 bases). The CDR3 covers 15 residues. The V end lost 1 base, the J end lost 3 bases, and 11 bases lay between the germline ends. In germline, CDR1 is SGHRS, CDR2 YFSETQ. CDR3 residues: CASSLRGADNQPQHF. CDR3 bases: TGCGCCAGCAGCTTGCGGGGGGCGGACAATCAGCCCCAGCATTTT.

This clone appeared once. This chain links TRBV10-3 with TRBJ2-7; TRBD1 might be the D (6 bases). The CDR3 has 17 residues. The V end lost 1 base, the J end lost 2 bases, and 18 bases lay between the germline ends. Looked up from germline, CDR1 is ENHRY and CDR2 is SYGVKD. The CDR3 loop is CAISELKGDHRTYEQYF. CDR3 coding DNA: TGTGCCATCAGTGAGTTAAAGGGGGACCATAGAACCTACGAGCAGTACTTC.

The chain couples TRBV15 to TRBJ2-7; 7 bases are shared with TRBD1. The CDR3 covers 13 residues. The junction had 2 bases not matched to a gene; V was cut back by 3 bases and J by 3 bases. Germline V CDR1 and CDR2: LNHNV, YYDKDF (reference sequence). CDR3 residues: CATSRPGGYEQYF. In DNA form, the CDR3 reads TGTGCCACCAGCAGGCCAGGGGGCTACGAGCAGTACTTC.

The chain joins TRBV10-2 to TRBJ1-1; D remains unclear. The V and J ends lost 4 bases and 4 bases respectively, with 19 bases between them. The CDR3 totals 16 residues. CDR1 and CDR2 (germline): WSHSY, SAAADI. The CDR3 loop is CASSAERWPSGTEAFF. DNA for the CDR3: TGCGCCAGCAGTGCCGAGCGTTGGCCCTCTGGCACTGAAGCTTTCTTT.

The chain has TRBV2 and TRBJ2-1, with D unresolved. V lost 0 bases and J 13 bases, leaving 7 bases between the germline ends. Germline CDR1 is SNHLY and CDR2 is FYNNEI. The length of the CDR3 is 11 residues. The CDR3 here is CASSEATVQFF. The CDR3 bases are TGTGCCAGCAGTGAAGCAACGGTACAGTTCTTC.

The chain employs TRBV7-3 and TRBJ2-1; 8 bases are shared with TRBD2. The CDR3 sequence is 15 residues long. V was clipped by 5 bases and J by 4 bases; unmatched bases: 7. Germline lookup yields CDR1 SGHTA and CDR2 FQGTGA. The chain's CDR3 is CASSPGLAIYNEQFF. The CDR3 DNA sequence: TGTGCCAGCAGCCCTGGACTAGCTATTTACAATGAGCAGTTCTTC. The complete variable domain, with remaining parts taken from reference TRBV7-3 and TRBJ2-1, reads GAGVSQTPSNKVTEKGKYVELRCDPISGHTALYWYRQSLGQGPEFLIYFQGTGAADDSGLPNDRFFAVRPEGSVSTLKIQRTERGDSAVYLCASSPGLAIYNEQFFGPGTRLTVL.

This rearrangement joins TRBV5-1 to TRBJ1-1; 11 positions agree with TRBD1. Trimming took 3 bases from V and 5 from J; bases not matched to a gene: 9. This CDR3 region has 16 residues. Germline V gives CDR1 SGHRS, CDR2 YFSETQ. This CDR3 is CASSYLTGQGDTEAFF. For the CDR3, the DNA is TGCGCCAGCAGCTACTTAACGGGACAGGGGGATACTGAAGCTTTCTTT.

This chain connects TRBV5-5 to TRBJ2-7; 10 bases match TRBD2. The CDR3 spans 16 residues. Germline lookup yields CDR1 SGHKS and CDR2 YYEKEE (reference sequence). V gave up 0 bases and J gave up 4 bases; unmatched junction bases: 7. The CDR3 loop is CASSLAASGSRYEQYF. As DNA, the CDR3 is TGTGCCAGCAGCTTGGCGGCTAGCGGGAGTAGGTACGAGCAGTACTTC.

The chain couples TRBV7-6 to TRBJ1-6; D is possibly TRBD1 (5 bases). The CDR3 has 15 residues. Trimming took off 1 base at V and 9 bases at J, with 13 bases between the two ends. Per germline, CDR1 SGHVS and CDR2 FNYEAQ. The CDR3 here is CASSLGWRGRSPLHF. The DNA of the CDR3 is TGTGCCAGCAGCTTAGGGTGGAGGGGACGTTCACCCCTCCACTTT.

This chain connects TRBV7-2 to TRBJ2-1, with 8 bases identical to TRBD2. This CDR3 is built from 14 residues. Germline CDR1 is SGHTA and CDR2 is FQGNSA. The ends lost 5 bases at V and 2 bases at J; junction bases unmatched: 2. The CDR3 DNA reads TGTGCCAGCAGCCGCGGGGGGCCCTACAATGAGCAGTTCTTC. The encoded protein is CASSRGGPYNEQFF.

The chain is built from TRBV19 and TRBJ1-1, with 8 bases aligning to TRBD1. The J segment lost 2 bases and the V segment lost 2 bases, leaving 4 bases of the junction unmatched. Germline V lookup: CDR1 LNHDA, CDR2 SQIVND (reference sequence). The CDR3 has 15 amino acids. The CDR3: CASSISDRANTEAFF. The CDR3 coding sequence is TGTGCCAGTAGTATATCGGACAGGGCCAACACTGAAGCTTTCTTT. Using reference TRBV19 and TRBJ1-1 for the parts outside the CDR3, the full variable domain is DGGITQSPKYLFRKEGQNVTLSCEQNLNHDAMYWYRQDPGQGLRLIYYSQIVNDFQKGDIAEGYSVSREKKESFPLTVTSAQKNPTAFYLCASSISDRANTEAFFGQGTRLTVV.

Remarks on this clone: The sample contains more than one DNA sequence encoding this CDR3. The chain uses TRBV19 and TRBJ1-1; D not resolved. With 3 bases removed from V and 1 base from J, the gap between germline ends came to 6 bases. The germline V gene encodes CDR1 LNHDA and CDR2 SQIVND (reference sequence). The CDR3 totals 13 residues. DNA of the CDR3: TGTGCCAGTAGTATGACGGGGAACACTGAAGCTTTCTTT. Translated: CASSMTGNTEAFF.

This chain uses TRBV6-1 with TRBJ2-6, with 12 bases fitting TRBD2. CDR3 size: 18 residues. Germline CDR1 is MNHNS and CDR2 is SASEGT. With 4 bases clipped from V and 0 bases from J, the junction kept 4 bases outside the gene matches. This chain's CDR3 is CASSGLAGVLSGANVLTF. The CDR3 DNA sequence: TGTGCCAGCAGTGGACTAGCGGGAGTTCTCTCTGGGGCCAACGTCCTGACTTTC.

V and J are TRBV6-5 and TRBJ2-7, with D perhaps matching TRBD2 (5 bases). From germline, CDR1 is MNHEY and CDR2 SVGAGI. Trimming pared 5 bases from V and 5 bases from J, leaving 16 bases between. This CDR3 is 14 amino acids long. The CDR3 reads CASSRRGSPNEQYF. As DNA, the CDR3 is TGTGCCAGCAGTCGCCGGGGATCCCCAAACGAGCAGTACTTC.

Concerning this clone itself: Other DNA variants within this sample encode the same CDR3. The gene calls are TRBV18 and TRBJ1-2, with 8 positions matching TRBD1. The V segment lost 6 bases and the J segment 3 bases; nucleotides outside the gene matches: 6. Germline CDR1 KGHSH, CDR2 LQKENI. This CDR3 is 14 amino acids long. The CDR3 DNA is TGTGCCAGCTCGCCCGGACAGGGAGACTATGGCTACACCTTC. This encodes CASSPGQGDYGYTF.

This clone was observed a single time. The chain carries TRBV7-3 and TRBJ2-3; TRBD2 matches at 15 bases. CDR1 SGHTA and CDR2 FQGTGA come from the germline V gene. This CDR3 region has 19 residues. The junction had 9 bases not matched to a gene; V was cut back by 4 bases and J by 1 base. CDR3 loop: CASSSPGTSGRLGTDTQYF. DNA for the CDR3: TGTGCCAGCAGCTCACCCGGGACTAGCGGGAGGCTTGGCACAGATACGCAGTATTTT.

The chain employs TRBV18 and TRBJ2-5, with TRBD1 identical over 9 bases. The CDR3 is 16 residues long. Trimming at V came to 0 bases and at J to 4 bases, leaving 6 bases not matched to a gene. CDR1 KGHSH and CDR2 LQKENI come from the germline V gene. The CDR3 coding sequence is TGTGCCAGCTCACCACCACAGGGGGCGCGGGCAGAGACCCAGTACTTC. Protein product: CASSPPQGARAETQYF.